Shown below are 32 T cell receptor beta chains from a single sample sequenced in a study of OX40 agonist ivuxolimab in advanced cancers. The protocol was immunoSEQ multiplex PCR, while the TCRdb copy is restricted to in-frame clones and leaves out a portion. This table holds around 50,000 clones, 83% found once. The sequences come from CD4+ or CD8+ T cells sorted from blood, collected in a trial of the OX40 agonist ivuxolimab. The receptors stem from an adult with an advanced solid tumor such as melanoma, head and neck, liver or kidney cancer.

The chain joins TRBV6-5 to TRBJ1-6; D possibly corresponds to TRBD1 (6 bases). Germline V gene lookup returns CDR1 MNHEY and CDR2 SVGAGI. V dropped 5 bases and J dropped 9 bases, with 14 bases sitting between them. CDR3 length: 14 residues. CDR3 nucleotides: TGTGCCAGCAGTACCCGGACAGACGGTTCACCCCTCCACTTT. Amino acids: CASSTRTDGSPLHF.

Only a few counts were recorded for this clone. The chain employs TRBV28 and TRBJ2-7; the D is unclear. Germline V gives CDR1 MDHEN, CDR2 SYDVKM. The CDR3 sequence is 14 residues long. Deletions cut 1 base from V and 5 bases from J, with 12 bases between. CDR3 in amino acids: CASSLSARLDEQYF. CDR3 in DNA: TGTGCCAGCAGTTTATCTGCGAGACTGGACGAGCAGTACTTC.

The V call is TRBV27, the J call TRBJ1-5; D is ambiguous. Germline lookup yields CDR1 MNHEY and CDR2 SMNVEV (reference sequence). Trimming pared 2 bases from V and 4 bases from J, leaving 9 bases between. CDR3 length: 14 amino acids. The CDR3 region is CASSLREGNQPQHF. Written as DNA, the CDR3 is TGTGCCAGCAGTTTACGGGAAGGGAATCAGCCCCAGCATTTT.

This clone showed up just once. The V gene is TRBV7-2, the J gene TRBJ1-1, with 7 bases that match TRBD1. The CDR3 is 15 amino acids. CDR1 is SGHTA, CDR2 FQGNSA, per germline. V lost 2 bases, J lost 1 base, and 4 bases stayed unmatched. The DNA for the CDR3 is TGTGCCAGCAGCTTACGGACAGGAGAGAACACTGAAGCTTTCTTT. Protein product: CASSLRTGENTEAFF.

V gene TRBV6-1 combines with J gene TRBJ1-1; the D gene is possibly TRBD1 (5 bases). The CDR3 totals 12 residues. Trimming shortened V by 6 bases and J by 1 base, and 6 bases separated the two germline ends. Per germline, CDR1 MNHNS and CDR2 SASEGT. CDR3 amino acids: CASRGPNTEAFF. The CDR3 nucleotides are TGTGCCAGCAGGGGACCGAACACTGAAGCTTTCTTT.

The chain recombines TRBV7-8 with TRBJ2-2; 9 nucleotides align to TRBD2. The CDR3 has 17 amino acids. The trim removed 0 bases at V and 7 bases at J, leaving 9 bases unmatched. Germline V lookup: CDR1 SGHVS, CDR2 FQNEAQ. The CDR3 DNA follows: TGTGCCAGCAGCTTAGCTAGCGGGGGAATCGGGGTCGGGGAGCTGTTTTTT. Protein: CASSLASGGIGVGELFF.

The V gene is TRBV7-9, the J gene TRBJ2-5; D perhaps matches TRBD1 (5 bases). This CDR3 contains 13 residues. Germline-derived CDR1 and CDR2 are SEHNR and FQNEAQ (reference sequence). V was pared by 5 bases and J by 2 bases, with 9 bases between. The CDR3 coding sequence is TGTGCCAGCAGCCAGACAGCGCAAGAGACCCAGTACTTC. Amino acids: CASSQTAQETQYF. The full variable domain, with the rest looked up from reference TRBV7-9 and TRBJ2-5, is DTGVSQNPRHKITKRGQNVTFRCDPISEHNRLYWYRQTLGQGPEFLTYFQNEAQLEKSRLLSDRFSAERPKGSFSTLEIQRTEQGDSAMYLCASSQTAQETQYFGPGTRLLVL.

This clone was seen just once. The rearrangement links TRBV19 to TRBJ1-2, with 10 bases fitting TRBD1. This CDR3 comprises 15 residues. CDR1 and CDR2 (germline): LNHDA, SQIVND (reference sequence). The J segment lost 3 bases and the V segment lost 6 bases, leaving 7 bases of the junction unmatched. This CDR3 is CASRSEDRGHYGYTF. The CDR3, as DNA: TGTGCCAGTAGGAGTGAAGACAGGGGGCACTATGGCTACACCTTC.

This clone was found a few times. V gene TRBV2 combines with J gene TRBJ1-1; D call uncertain. Germline V gives CDR1 SNHLY, CDR2 FYNNEI. CDR3 length equals 13 residues. V was trimmed by 3 bases and J by 12 bases, leaving 17 bases between them. CDR3 DNA sequence: TGTGCCAGCAGTGACGCTATGACACCGCGGACTTTCTTT. This codes for CASSDAMTPRTFF.

A single count supports this clone. For the CDR3, the DNA is TGTGCCAGCAGCTTTGGGGCCAGGGGTATGGACACTGAAGCTTTCTTT. This sequence encodes CASSFGARGMDTEAFF. The chain joins TRBV5-4 to TRBJ1-1, with D possibly matching TRBD1 (6 bases). V shed 2 bases and J shed 3 bases, with 17 bases lying between them. Germline V gene lookup returns CDR1 SGHNT and CDR2 YYREEE (reference sequence). CDR3 length: 16 residues.

J is TRBJ2-2 and V is TRBV7-3, with 9 positions matching TRBD1. V was pared by 8 bases and J by 1 base, with 2 bases of the junction left unmatched. This CDR3 is 14 amino acids long. The germline CDR1 and CDR2 sequences are SGHTA and FQGTGA. The CDR3 DNA reads as TGTGCCAGCGGACAGGGGCGGAACACCGGGGAGCTGTTTTTT. Protein product: CASGQGRNTGELFF.

The chain links TRBV5-4 to TRBJ2-3; D is undetermined. Trimming left V 2 bases short and J 2 bases short, with 6 bases between. CDR3 size: 13 residues. Per the germline V gene, CDR1 is SGHNT and CDR2 is YYREEE (reference sequence). The CDR3 is CASSFPSTDTQYF. CDR3 DNA: TGTGCCAGCAGCTTCCCTTCCACAGATACGCAGTATTTT.

The J gene is TRBJ1-5, the V gene TRBV6-1; 8 nucleotides match TRBD1. The trim removed 6 bases at V and 7 bases at J, leaving 8 bases unmatched. This CDR3 is 14 amino acids long. CDR1 is MNHNS, CDR2 SASEGT, per germline. The CDR3 region is CASSGQGLWQPQHF. The CDR3 nucleotides are TGTGCCAGCAGCGGACAGGGACTGTGGCAGCCCCAGCATTTT.

This clone was counted once. V is TRBV7-6 and J is TRBJ1-6, with 8 bases identical to TRBD1. The CDR3 consists of 16 residues. Germline values: CDR1 SGHVS, CDR2 FNYEAQ. The junction had 7 bases not matched to a gene; V was cut back by 0 bases and J by 9 bases. As DNA, the CDR3 is TGTGCCAGCAGCTTAGCGGGGAACAGGGGGTCTTCACCCCTCCACTTT. It specifies CASSLAGNRGSSPLHF.

The chain uses TRBV19 and TRBJ1-4; D perhaps matches TRBD1 (6 bases). V was trimmed by 6 bases and J by 8 bases, leaving 19 bases between them. The CDR3 is 15 amino acids. CDR1 is LNHDA and CDR2 is SQIVND in the germline V gene (reference sequence). The CDR3 here is CASSPIQGTGEKLFF. The CDR3 nucleotides read TGTGCCAGTAGCCCGATCCAGGGGACGGGAGAAAAACTGTTTTTT.

The chain couples TRBV19 to TRBJ2-5; 10 positions agree with TRBD1. V lost 0 bases, J lost 3 bases, and 1 base stayed unmatched. In germline, CDR1 is LNHDA, CDR2 SQIVND (reference sequence). This CDR3 comprises 15 residues. The CDR3 region is CASSIETGGKETQYF. Written as DNA, the CDR3 is TGTGCCAGTAGTATAGAGACAGGGGGCAAAGAGACCCAGTACTTC.

The V gene is TRBV18, the J gene TRBJ2-7; TRBD2 is a possible D gene (6 bases). The germline V and J ends were trimmed by 3 bases and 2 bases, with 11 bases remaining between them. There are 14 residues in the CDR3. CDR1 KGHSH and CDR2 LQKENI come from the germline V gene. The CDR3 here is CASSPGLLTYEQYF. In nucleotides, the CDR3 is TGTGCCAGCTCACCGGGACTCCTTACCTACGAGCAGTACTTC.

The chain is built from TRBV2 and TRBJ2-7, with D unclear. V lost 2 bases and J lost 3, with 17 bases in between. The CDR3 totals 16 residues. Germline V lookup: CDR1 SNHLY, CDR2 FYNNEI. The DNA of the CDR3 is TGTGCCAGCAGTGAACCCCTTGGGGTGTTAGACTACGAGCAGTACTTC. Residues: CASSEPLGVLDYEQYF.

Many counts were recorded for this clone. The chain has TRBV29-1 and TRBJ1-2, with D unresolved. The CDR3 loop spans 10 amino acids. Trimming stripped 3 bases from V and 2 bases from J, with 1 base between. Germline CDR1 SQVTM, CDR2 ANQGSEA. CDR3 nucleotide sequence: TGCAGCGTTGAGAACTATGGCTACACCTTC. It yields the protein CSVENYGYTF.

The V call is TRBV7-2, the J call TRBJ2-3, with D tentatively TRBD2 (6 bases). CDR1 and CDR2 (germline): SGHTA, FQGNSA. V lost 5 bases, J lost 0 bases, and 12 bases lay in between. The CDR3 is 15 amino acids. CDR3 sequence reads: CASSVSGTSTDTQYF. The CDR3 nucleotides read TGTGCCAGCAGCGTTAGCGGCACTAGCACAGATACGCAGTATTTT.

This chain uses TRBV6-1 with TRBJ1-2; TRBD1 aligns across 8 bases. The V gene end was trimmed by 8 bases and the J gene end by 8 bases; junction bases not matched to a gene: 10. Per germline, CDR1 MNHNS and CDR2 SASEGT. The CDR3 totals 13 residues. CDR3 in DNA: TGTGCCAGCCGAAGGACGGACAGGGAAGGCTACACCTTC. Amino acids: CASRRTDREGYTF.

This clone is medium-sized. V usage is TRBV6-1 and J usage is TRBJ1-5; D is unclear. Germline V lookup: CDR1 MNHNS, CDR2 SASEGT. The V gene lost 6 bases and the J gene lost 0 bases, with 12 bases spanning the gap. The CDR3 extends over 15 amino acids. CDR3: CASRRDLTSNQPQHF. Written as DNA, the CDR3 is TGTGCCAGCAGGAGAGACTTGACTAGCAATCAGCCCCAGCATTTT.

V and J are TRBV2 and TRBJ2-1, with 8 bases that match TRBD2. The CDR3 sequence is 18 residues long. J gave up 0 bases and V 5 bases, and 12 bases lay outside the gene matches. Per germline, CDR1 SNHLY and CDR2 FYNNEI. The CDR3 sequence: CASSRDGGSGVSYNEQFF. The CDR3 nucleotides read TGTGCCAGCAGTCGCGACGGTGGTAGCGGGGTCTCCTACAATGAGCAGTTCTTC.

The rearrangement links TRBV27 to TRBJ2-2; TRBD2 aligns across 8 bases. The V and J ends lost 7 bases and 4 bases, in that order; junction bases with no gene match: 20. Germline-derived CDR1 and CDR2 are MNHEY and SMNVEV (reference sequence). This CDR3 contains 19 residues. In nucleotides, the CDR3 is TGTGCCAGCACCCAATTAGCGGGACACCGAACTGTTGGCACCGGGGAGCTGTTTTTT. Translated: CASTQLAGHRTVGTGELFF.

V usage is TRBV28 and J usage is TRBJ2-1, with D possibly matching TRBD1 (5 bases). Germline CDR1 and CDR2: MDHEN and SYDVKM. The CDR3 sequence is 15 residues long. Trimming shortened V by 6 bases and J by 7 bases, and 19 bases separated the two germline ends. CDR3 region: CASSSPAAGRNEQFF. The DNA for the CDR3 is TGTGCCAGCAGCTCCCCGGCGGCAGGGCGGAATGAGCAGTTCTTC.

V gene TRBV19 combines with J gene TRBJ1-5; D call uncertain. Germline-derived CDR1 and CDR2 are LNHDA and SQIVND (reference sequence). V lost 5 bases and J lost 0, with 11 bases in between. The CDR3 is made up of 15 amino acids. CDR3 amino acids: CASSPTRYSNQPQHF. The CDR3 DNA sequence: TGTGCCAGTAGTCCGACACGGTATAGCAATCAGCCCCAGCATTTT.

This chain uses TRBV19 with TRBJ1-5; D perhaps matches TRBD1 (6 bases). The CDR3 runs 15 residues. The V end lost 1 base, the J end lost 9 bases, and 16 bases lay between the germline ends. CDR1 is LNHDA and CDR2 is SQIVND in the germline V gene (reference sequence). CDR3 bases: TGTGCCAGTAGTATAGGTACAGGGCCTTGGGGGCCCCAGCATTTT. Translating gives CASSIGTGPWGPQHF.

The chain links TRBV7-9 to TRBJ2-6, with a tentative D call TRBD1 (5 bases). Germline V lookup: CDR1 SEHNR, CDR2 FQNEAQ (reference sequence). Trimming shortened V by 5 bases and J by 0 bases, and 11 bases separated the two germline ends. This CDR3 region has 16 residues. The DNA of the CDR3 is TGTGCCAGCAGCCCTAGACAGCTCTCTGGGGCCAACGTCCTGACTTTC. It codes for CASSPRQLSGANVLTF.

This clone appeared a few times. The V gene is TRBV20-1, the J gene TRBJ2-3; no clear D gene. Trimming stripped 3 bases from V and 6 bases from J, with 7 bases between. This CDR3 region has 11 residues. Germline CDR1 DFQATT, CDR2 SNEGSKA (reference sequence). CDR3: CSASDRDTQYF. CDR3 nucleotides: TGCAGTGCTAGCGACCGGGATACGCAGTATTTT.

The rearrangement joins TRBV9 to TRBJ2-5, with 7 bases identical to TRBD1. The CDR3 spans 14 residues. CDR1 SGDLS and CDR2 YYNGEE come from the germline V gene. Trimming at V came to 4 bases and at J to 5 bases, leaving 8 bases not matched to a gene. CDR3 coding DNA: TGTGCCAGCAGCCCCCAAGGACAGGCGGAGACCCAGTACTTC. The encoded protein is CASSPQGQAETQYF.

V and J are TRBV5-1 and TRBJ1-2, with TRBD1 identical over 7 bases. Unmatched junction bases numbered 3, after V lost 3 bases and J lost 4 bases. This CDR3 region has 13 residues. The germline CDR1 and CDR2 sequences are SGHRS and YFSETQ. The CDR3 region has the DNA TGCGCCAGCAGCTCGACAGGGCGCTATGGCTACACCTTC. It specifies CASSSTGRYGYTF.

The chain employs TRBV6-5 and TRBJ1-1; 8 bases match TRBD1. The CDR3 extends over 15 amino acids. Germline V gene sequence: CDR1 MNHEY, CDR2 SVGAGI. Trimming at V came to 6 bases and at J to 3 bases, leaving 9 bases not matched to a gene. The CDR3 protein is CASRRGQGLDTEAFF. CDR3 nucleotide sequence: TGTGCCAGCAGACGCGGACAGGGCCTGGACACTGAAGCTTTCTTT.